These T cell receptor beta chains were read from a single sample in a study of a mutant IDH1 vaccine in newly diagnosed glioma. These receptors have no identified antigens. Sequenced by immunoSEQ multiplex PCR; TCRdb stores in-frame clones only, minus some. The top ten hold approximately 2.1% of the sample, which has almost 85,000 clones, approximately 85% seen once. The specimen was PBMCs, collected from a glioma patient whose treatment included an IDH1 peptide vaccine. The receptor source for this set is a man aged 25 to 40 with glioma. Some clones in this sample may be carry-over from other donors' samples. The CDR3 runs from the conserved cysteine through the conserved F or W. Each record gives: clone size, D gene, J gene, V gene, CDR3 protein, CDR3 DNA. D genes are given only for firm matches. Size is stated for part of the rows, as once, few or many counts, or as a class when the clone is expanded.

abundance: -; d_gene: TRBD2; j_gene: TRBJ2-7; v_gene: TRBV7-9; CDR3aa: CASSSLGGNEQYF; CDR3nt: TGTGCCAGCAGCTCGTTGGGGGGGAACGAGCAGTACTTC
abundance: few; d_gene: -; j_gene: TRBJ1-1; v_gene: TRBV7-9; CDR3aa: CASPSRGFGEIEAFF; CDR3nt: TGTGCCAGCCCTTCCCGGGGCTTCGGAGAGATTGAAGCTTTCTTT
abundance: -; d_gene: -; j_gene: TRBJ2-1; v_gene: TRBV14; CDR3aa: CASSPQRGIYNEQFF; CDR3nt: TGTGCCAGCAGCCCCCAGAGGGGGATCTACAATGAGCAGTTCTTC
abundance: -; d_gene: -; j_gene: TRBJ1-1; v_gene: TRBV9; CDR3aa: CASSSPHSHEAFF; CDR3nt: TGTGCCAGCAGCTCTCCCCATAGTCATGAAGCTTTCTTT
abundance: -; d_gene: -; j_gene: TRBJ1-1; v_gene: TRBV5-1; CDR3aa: CASSLGGDTEAFF; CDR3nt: TGCGCCAGCAGCTTAGGAGGCGACACTGAAGCTTTCTTT
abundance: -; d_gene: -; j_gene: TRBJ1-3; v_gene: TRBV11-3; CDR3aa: CASSGAGEGNTIYF; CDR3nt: TGTGCCAGCAGCGGGGCAGGGGAAGGAAACACCATATATTTT
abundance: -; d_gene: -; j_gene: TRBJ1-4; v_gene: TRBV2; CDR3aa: CASSALGVQGNEKLFF; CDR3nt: TGTGCCAGCAGCGCCCTAGGGGTTCAGGGTAATGAAAAACTGTTTTTT
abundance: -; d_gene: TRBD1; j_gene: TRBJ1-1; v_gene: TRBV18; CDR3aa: CASSGQANTEAFF; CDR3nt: TGTGCCAGCTCAGGACAGGCAAACACTGAAGCTTTCTTT
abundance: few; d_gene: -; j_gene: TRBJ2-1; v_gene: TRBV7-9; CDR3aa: CASSLNSGYEQFF; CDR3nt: TGTGCCAGCAGCTTAAATTCGGGGTATGAGCAGTTCTTC
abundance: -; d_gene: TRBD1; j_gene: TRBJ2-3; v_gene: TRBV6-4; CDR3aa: CASSDGQATDTQYF; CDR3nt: TGTGCCAGCAGTGACGGACAGGCTACAGATACGCAGTATTTT
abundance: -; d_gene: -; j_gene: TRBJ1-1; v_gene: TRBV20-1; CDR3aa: CSARGDTEAFF; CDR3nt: TGCAGTGCTAGGGGGGACACTGAAGCTTTCTTT
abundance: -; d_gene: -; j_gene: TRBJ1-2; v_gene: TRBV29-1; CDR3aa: CSVETGIYGYTF; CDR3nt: TGCAGCGTTGAGACAGGAATCTATGGCTACACCTTC
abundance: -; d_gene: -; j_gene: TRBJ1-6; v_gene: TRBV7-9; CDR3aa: CASSALGVLHF; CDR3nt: TGTGCCAGCAGCGCCCTGGGGGTCCTCCACTTT
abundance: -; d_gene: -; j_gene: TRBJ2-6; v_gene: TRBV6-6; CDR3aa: CASSMGAGANALTF; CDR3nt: TGTGCCAGCAGTATGGGGGCTGGGGCCAACGCCCTGACTTTC
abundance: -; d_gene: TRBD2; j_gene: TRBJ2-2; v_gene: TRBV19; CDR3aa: CASSSLAGENTGELFF; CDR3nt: TGTGCCAGTAGTAGTCTAGCGGGGGAGAACACCGGGGAGCTGTTTTTT
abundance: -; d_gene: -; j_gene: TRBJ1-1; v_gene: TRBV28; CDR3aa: CASAPSWAGTEAFF; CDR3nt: TGTGCCAGCGCTCCTAGCTGGGCGGGCACTGAAGCTTTCTTT
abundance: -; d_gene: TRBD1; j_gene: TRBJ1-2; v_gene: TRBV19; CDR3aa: CASSIATGVNYGYTF; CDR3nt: TGTGCCAGTAGTATCGCGACAGGGGTGAACTATGGCTACACCTTC
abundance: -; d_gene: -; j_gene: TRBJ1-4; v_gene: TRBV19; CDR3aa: CASQGTRGEKLFF; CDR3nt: TGTGCCAGTCAGGGCACGCGGGGTGAAAAACTGTTTTTT
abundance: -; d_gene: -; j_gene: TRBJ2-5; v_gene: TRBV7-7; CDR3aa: CASSSTGLSQETQYF; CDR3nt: TGTGCCAGCAGCTCAACGGGGCTTAGCCAAGAGACCCAGTACTTC
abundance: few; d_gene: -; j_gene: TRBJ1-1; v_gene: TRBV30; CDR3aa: CAWNRGPLGSLVNTEAFF; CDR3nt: TGTGCCTGGAACCGGGGACCCCTGGGAAGTTTAGTGAACACTGAAGCTTTCTTT
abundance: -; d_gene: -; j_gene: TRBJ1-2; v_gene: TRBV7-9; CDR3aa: CASSSDRSSNYGYTF; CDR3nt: TGTGCCAGCAGTTCTGACAGGTCTTCTAACTATGGCTACACCTTC
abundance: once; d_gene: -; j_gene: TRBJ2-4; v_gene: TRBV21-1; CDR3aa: CASTLRQARKNIQYF; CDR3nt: TGTGCCAGCACCCTTCGACAGGCTCGCAAAAACATTCAGTACTTC
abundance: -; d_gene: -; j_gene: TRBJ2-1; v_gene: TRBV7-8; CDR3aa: CASSLARGFYNEQFF; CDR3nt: TGTGCCAGCAGCTTAGCAAGGGGCTTTTACAATGAGCAGTTCTTC
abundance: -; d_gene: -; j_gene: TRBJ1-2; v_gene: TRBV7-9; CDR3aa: CASSLAGYYGYTF; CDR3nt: TGTGCCAGCAGCTTAGCTGGATACTATGGCTACACCTTC
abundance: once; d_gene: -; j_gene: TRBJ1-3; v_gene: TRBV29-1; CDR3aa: CSVRTLGNTIYF; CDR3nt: TGCAGCGTTCGGACATTAGGAAACACCATATATTTT
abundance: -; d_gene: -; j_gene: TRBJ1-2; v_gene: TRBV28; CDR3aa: CASSLSSNYGYTF; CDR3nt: TGTGCCAGCAGTTTATCCTCAAACTATGGCTACACCTTC
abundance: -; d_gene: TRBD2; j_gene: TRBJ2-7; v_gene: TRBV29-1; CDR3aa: CSVDHAGLAGGSYEQYF; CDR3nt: TGCAGCGTTGATCACGCCGGACTAGCGGGAGGCTCCTACGAGCAGTACTTC
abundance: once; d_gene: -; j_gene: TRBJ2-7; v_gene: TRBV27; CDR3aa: CASSVGGGREQYF; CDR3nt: TGTGCCAGCAGTGTCGGGGGAGGTCGCGAGCAGTACTTC
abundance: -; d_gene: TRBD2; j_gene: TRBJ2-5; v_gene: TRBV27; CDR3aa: CASSSPRLAGYQETQYF; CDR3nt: TGTGCCAGCAGTTCCCCCAGACTAGCCGGTTACCAAGAGACCCAGTACTTC